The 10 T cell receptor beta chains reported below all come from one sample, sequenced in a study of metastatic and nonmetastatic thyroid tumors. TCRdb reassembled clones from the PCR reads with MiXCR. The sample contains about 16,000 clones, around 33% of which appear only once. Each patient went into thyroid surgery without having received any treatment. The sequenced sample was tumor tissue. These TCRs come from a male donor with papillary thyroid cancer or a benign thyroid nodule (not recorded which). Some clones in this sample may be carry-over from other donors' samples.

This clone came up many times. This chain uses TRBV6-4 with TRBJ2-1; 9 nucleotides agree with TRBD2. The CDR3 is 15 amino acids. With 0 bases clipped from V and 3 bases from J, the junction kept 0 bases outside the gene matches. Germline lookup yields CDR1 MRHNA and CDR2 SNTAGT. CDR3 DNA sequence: TGTGCCAGCAGTGACTCAGCGGGGGGCTACAATGAGCAGTTCTTC. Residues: CASSDSAGGYNEQFF.

CDR3 nucleotides: TGCGCCAGCAGCCAAGAAGCGGGACGGGTGAACACTGAAGCTTTCTTT. Its translation is CASSQEAGRVNTEAFF. The V gene is TRBV4-1, the J gene TRBJ1-1; a possible D gene is TRBD1 (5 bases). Germline V lookup: CDR1 MGHRA, CDR2 YSYEKL. This CDR3 is 16 amino acids long. Trimming removed 0 bases from V and 0 bases from J, with 11 bases in between.

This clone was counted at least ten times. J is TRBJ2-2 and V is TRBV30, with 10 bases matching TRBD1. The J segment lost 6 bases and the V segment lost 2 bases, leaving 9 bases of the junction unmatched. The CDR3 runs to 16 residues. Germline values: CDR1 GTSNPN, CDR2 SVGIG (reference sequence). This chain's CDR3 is CAWSLGDRGIAGELFF. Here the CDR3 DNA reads TGTGCCTGGAGTCTGGGGGACAGGGGAATCGCCGGGGAGCTGTTTTTT. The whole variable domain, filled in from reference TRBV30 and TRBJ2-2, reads SQTIHQWPATLVQPVGSPLSLECTVEGTSNPNLYWYRQAAGRGLQLLFYSVGIGQISSEVPQNLSASRPQDRQFILSSKKLLLSDSGFYLCAWSLGDRGIAGELFFGEGSRLTVL.

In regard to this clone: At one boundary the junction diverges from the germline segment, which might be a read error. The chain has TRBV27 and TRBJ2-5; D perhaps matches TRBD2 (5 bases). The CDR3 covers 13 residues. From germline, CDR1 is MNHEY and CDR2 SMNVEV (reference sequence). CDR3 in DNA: TGTGCCTGCAGTTTATGGAGGTCCGAGACCCAGTACTTC. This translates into CACSLWRSETQYF.

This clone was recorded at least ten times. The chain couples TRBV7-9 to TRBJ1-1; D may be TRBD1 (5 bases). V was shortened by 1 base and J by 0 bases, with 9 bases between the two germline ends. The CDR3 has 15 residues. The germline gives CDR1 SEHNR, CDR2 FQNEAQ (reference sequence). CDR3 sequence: CASSLGGHLNTEAFF. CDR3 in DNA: TGTGCCAGCAGCTTAGGAGGACACTTGAACACTGAAGCTTTCTTT.

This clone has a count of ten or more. The CDR3 here is CASSYGQGGNTIYF. The CDR3 DNA is TGTGCCAGCAGTTACGGACAGGGTGGAAACACCATATATTTT. J is TRBJ1-3 and V is TRBV6-5, with 8 bases aligning to TRBD1. Per the germline V gene, CDR1 is MNHEY and CDR2 is SVGAGI. Trimming removed 2 bases from V and 3 bases from J; junction bases left unmatched: 0. This CDR3 is built from 14 residues.

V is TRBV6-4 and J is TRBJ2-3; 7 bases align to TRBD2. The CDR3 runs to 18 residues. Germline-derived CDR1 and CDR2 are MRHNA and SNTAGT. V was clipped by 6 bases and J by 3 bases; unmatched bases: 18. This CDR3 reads CASRKNSTLGGRTDTQYF. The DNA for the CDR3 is TGTGCCAGCAGAAAAAATTCGACACTTGGCGGGAGAACAGATACGCAGTATTTT.

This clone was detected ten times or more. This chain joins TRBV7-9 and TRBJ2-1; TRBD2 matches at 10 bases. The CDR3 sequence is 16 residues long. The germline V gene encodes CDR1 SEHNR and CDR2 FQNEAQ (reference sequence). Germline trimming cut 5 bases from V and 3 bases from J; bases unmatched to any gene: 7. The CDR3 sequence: CASSISTSGDYNEQFF. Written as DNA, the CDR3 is TGTGCCAGCAGCATTTCAACTAGCGGGGACTACAATGAGCAGTTCTTC.

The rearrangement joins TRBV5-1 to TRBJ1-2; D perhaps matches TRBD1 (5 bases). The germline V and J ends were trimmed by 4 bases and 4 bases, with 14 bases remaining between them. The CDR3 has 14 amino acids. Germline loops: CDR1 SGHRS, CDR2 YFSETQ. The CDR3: CASSGAQGVYGYTF. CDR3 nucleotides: TGCGCCAGCAGCGGCGCGCAGGGAGTCTATGGCTACACCTTC.

The CDR3 sequence is CASSIGGAGESPLHF. CDR3 sequence (DNA): TGTGCCAGCAGTATAGGGGGCGCGGGGGAGTCACCCCTCCACTTT. The chain uses TRBV28 and TRBJ1-6; 7 bases are a match to TRBD1. V was pared by 5 bases and J by 10 bases, with 11 bases of the junction left unmatched. The CDR3 is made up of 15 amino acids. Per the germline V gene, CDR1 is MDHEN and CDR2 is SYDVKM. Based on the CDR3 plus reference TRBV28 and TRBJ1-6, the full variable domain is DVKVTQSSRYLVKRTGEKVFLECVQDMDHENMFWYRQDPGLGLRLIYFSYDVKMKEKGDIPEGYSVSREKKERFSLILESASTNQTSMYLCASSIGGAGESPLHFGNGTRLTVT.